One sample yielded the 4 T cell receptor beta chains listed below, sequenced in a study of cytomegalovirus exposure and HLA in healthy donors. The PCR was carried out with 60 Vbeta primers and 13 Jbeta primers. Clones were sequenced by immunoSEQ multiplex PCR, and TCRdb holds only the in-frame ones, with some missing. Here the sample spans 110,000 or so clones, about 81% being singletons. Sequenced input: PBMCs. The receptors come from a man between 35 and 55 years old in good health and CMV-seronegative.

Here the CDR3 DNA reads TGTGCCAGCAGCCTCGCCAGACAGGGGTGGGGTGAAAAACTGTTTTTT. This codes for CASSLARQGWGEKLFF. The rearrangement uses TRBV7-2 and TRBJ1-4; 8 bases align to TRBD1. Germline values: CDR1 SGHTA, CDR2 FQGNSA. V lost 5 bases and J lost 7; bases outside the gene matches: 12. The CDR3 has 16 amino acids. The variable domain in full, completed from reference TRBV7-2 and TRBJ1-4, reads GAGVSQSPSNKVTEKGKDVELRCDPISGHTALYWYRQSLGQGLEFLIYFQGNSAPDKSGLPSDRFSAERTGGSVSTLTIQRTQQEDSAVYLCASSLARQGWGEKLFFGSGTQLSVL.

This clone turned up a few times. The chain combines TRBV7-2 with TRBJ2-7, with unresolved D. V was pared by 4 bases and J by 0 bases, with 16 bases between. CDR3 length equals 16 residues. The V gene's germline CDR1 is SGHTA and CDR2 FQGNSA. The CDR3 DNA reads TGTGCCAGCAGCTCCCAGCCGGGTCCTTTCTCCTACGAGCAGTACTTC. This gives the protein CASSSQPGPFSYEQYF.

The CDR3 loop is CASSPGQGEKIEKLFF. The CDR3 DNA follows: TGTGCCAGCAGCCCAGGACAGGGGGAGAAGATTGAAAAACTGTTTTTT. V and J are TRBV7-7 and TRBJ1-4; TRBD1 matches 10 bases. CDR1 and CDR2 (germline): SSHAT, FNYEAQ (reference sequence). V trimming: 5 bases; J trimming: 7 bases; junction bases outside the gene matches: 10. The CDR3 length is 16 residues.

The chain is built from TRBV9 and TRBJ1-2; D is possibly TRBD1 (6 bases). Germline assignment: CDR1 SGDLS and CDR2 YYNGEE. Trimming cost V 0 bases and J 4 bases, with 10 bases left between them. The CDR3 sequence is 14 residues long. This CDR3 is CASSVEGTLYGYTF. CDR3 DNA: TGTGCCAGCAGCGTAGAAGGGACACTCTATGGCTACACCTTC.